The T cell receptor beta chain described here comes from a study of blood T cell repertoires in COVID-19. V was clipped by 1 base and J by 2 bases, with 4 bases between them. CDR3 length: 13 residues. The germline V gene encodes CDR1 SGHTA and CDR2 FQGTGA. Assay: immunoSEQ multiplex PCR; the TCRdb copy retains only in-frame clones and omits some. The table records around 300,000 clones, 86% of them present only once. The specimen sequenced was peripheral blood. This clonotype was sampled from a woman under 40 who had recovered from COVID-19. The chain carries TRBV7-3 and TRBJ2-3, with D uncertain. CDR3 protein: CASSLIHTDTQYF. CDR3 coding DNA: TGTGCCAGCAGCTTAATTCACACAGATACGCAGTATTTT.